The 6 T cell receptor beta chains presented below share a single source sample, sequenced in a study of cytomegalovirus exposure and HLA in healthy donors. TCRdb keeps only in-frame clones here, not all; method: immunoSEQ multiplex PCR. This sample has fewer than 140,000 clones, with about 87% found just once. The sequenced sample was PBMCs. The receptors originated from a woman in her late teens or twenties in good health and CMV-seropositive.

The CDR3 loop is CASSPGTGGSNYEQYV. The CDR3 DNA follows: TGTGCCAGCAGCCCCGGGACAGGGGGTTCGAACTACGAGCAGTACGTC. V usage is TRBV7-6 and J usage is TRBJ2-7; 11 nucleotides agree with TRBD1. The CDR3 has 16 residues. The V gene's germline CDR1 is SGHVS and CDR2 FNYEAQ. J lost 3 bases, V lost 5 bases, and 9 bases had no gene match.

This clone was observed a single time. One junction end disagrees with the germline gene, perhaps due to a read error. This chain links TRBV7-7 with TRBJ1-5; 7 bases match TRBD1. Germline-derived CDR1 and CDR2 are SSHAT and FNYEAQ (reference sequence). The CDR3 length is 15 residues. For the CDR3, the DNA is TGTGCTAGCAGCTCACAGGGGTTTAGCAATCAGCCCCAGCATTTT. This sequence encodes CASSSQGFSNQPQHF.

This chain uses TRBV11-2 with TRBJ1-3; no definite D call. The CDR3 runs 13 residues. V dropped 0 bases and J dropped 4 bases, with 4 bases sitting between them. The V gene's germline CDR1 is SGHAT and CDR2 FQNNGV. This chain's CDR3 is CASSLDRGNTIYF. DNA for the CDR3: TGTGCCAGCAGCTTAGATAGAGGAAACACCATATATTTT.

The J gene is TRBJ2-5, the V gene TRBV6-6; a possible D gene is TRBD2 (5 bases). The germline gives CDR1 MNHNY, CDR2 SVGAGI (reference sequence). V was trimmed by 4 bases and J by 4 bases, leaving 13 bases between them. The CDR3 spans 14 residues. CDR3 bases: TGTGCCAGCAGTTGGCCCGGGGTGGGAGAGACCCAGTACTTC. Translation gives CASSWPGVGETQYF.

V usage is TRBV7-9 and J usage is TRBJ1-2, with 8 positions matching TRBD1. Germline assignment: CDR1 SEHNR and CDR2 FQNEAQ (reference sequence). Unmatched junction bases numbered 11, after V lost 5 bases and J lost 0 bases. The CDR3 totals 17 residues. DNA for the CDR3: TGTGCCAGCAGCCCCAGCCCGACAGGGGTAGCTAACTATGGCTACACCTTC. This encodes CASSPSPTGVANYGYTF.

V usage is TRBV29-1 and J usage is TRBJ2-2, with 8 bases fitting TRBD2. V lost 4 bases to trimming and J lost 3 bases; unmatched junction nucleotides: 10. The CDR3 length is 16 residues. The germline gives CDR1 SQVTM, CDR2 ANQGSEA. CDR3 residues: CSVAYGGDPYTGELFF. The CDR3 DNA reads TGCAGCGTTGCCTACGGGGGGGACCCATACACCGGGGAGCTGTTTTTT.